A single sample is the source of the 28 T cell receptor beta chains below, sequenced in a study of T cells in Graves' hyperthyroidism and ophthalmopathy. Authors of the study amplified TCR beta CDR3 regions from RNA transcripts. Researchers ran a first-round RT-PCR on the TCR CDR3 using the HTBI primer set. MiXCR was run by TCRdb on the multiplex PCR reads, yielding one entry per CDR3 protein. The profile covers a few hundred thousand distinct CDR3 sequences, with less than 20% appearing a single time and 7.5% to 9% taken by the ten largest. The sample was blood. The source of these receptors is a woman aged 18-29 years with Graves' hyperthyroidism.

This clonotype has a count of ten or more. This chain connects TRBV5-1 to TRBJ1-2; 8 positions agree with TRBD1. The CDR3 has 18 amino acids. Unmatched junction bases numbered 15, after V lost 5 bases and J lost 0 bases. CDR1 and CDR2 (germline): SGHRS, YFSETQ. The CDR3 protein is CASRNGDRPTPSNYGYTF. CDR3 nucleotide sequence: TGCGCCAGCAGAAACGGGGACAGGCCCACCCCTTCTAACTATGGCTACACCTTC.

This clonotype has more than one count but fewer than ten. A read error may be the cause here, since a much bigger clone is one base away. CDR3 region: CASRVGGFYSSLHF. The CDR3 DNA sequence: TGTGCCAGCAGGGTCGGCGGGTTTTACTCATCCCTCCACTTT. The rearrangement links TRBV28 to TRBJ1-6; D is ambiguous. This CDR3 region has 14 residues. Per the germline V gene, CDR1 is MDHEN and CDR2 is SYDVKM. The germline V and J ends were trimmed by 6 bases and 14 bases, with 20 bases remaining between them.

This clonotype was detected ten times or more. The rearrangement links TRBV29-1 to TRBJ1-2; perhaps TRBD1 as D (6 bases). Germline CDR1 and CDR2: SQVTM and ANQGSEA. The CDR3 is 13 residues long. Trimming pared 7 bases from V and 3 bases from J, leaving 15 bases between. CDR3 in DNA: TGCAGCGCAACAGGGTTGGAACACTATGGCTACACCTTC. Translated, it gives CSATGLEHYGYTF. Based on the CDR3 plus reference TRBV29-1 and TRBJ1-2, the full variable domain is SAVISQKPSRDICQRGTSLTIQCQVDSQVTMMFWYRQQPGQSLTLIATANQGSEATYESGFVIDKFPISRPNLTFSTLTVSNMSPEDSSIYLCSATGLEHYGYTFGSGTRLTVV.

The chain recombines TRBV6-1 with TRBJ2-1, with TRBD2 identical over 9 bases. Trimming took 5 bases from V and 9 from J; bases not matched to a gene: 8. The CDR3 is made up of 14 amino acids. Germline lookup yields CDR1 MNHNS and CDR2 SASEGT. This CDR3 is CASSPSGTSIEQFF. The CDR3 coding sequence is TGTGCCAGCAGTCCCAGTGGGACTAGCATTGAGCAGTTCTTC.

At least ten counts were recorded for this clonotype. This chain uses TRBV5-1 with TRBJ1-3; perhaps TRBD1 as D (5 bases). Trimming left V 4 bases short and J 3 bases short, with 17 bases between. This CDR3 has 16 residues. CDR1 SGHRS and CDR2 YFSETQ come from the germline V gene. CDR3 loop: CASSPERGAFGNTIYF. CDR3 DNA: TGCGCCAGCAGCCCCGAGAGAGGGGCATTTGGAAACACCATATATTTT.

The chain couples TRBV20-1 to TRBJ2-5; D uncertain. CDR1 and CDR2 from the germline V gene are DFQATT and SNEGSKA (reference sequence). This CDR3 is built from 15 residues. The V end lost 2 bases, the J end lost 2 bases, and 15 bases lay between the germline ends. CDR3 loop: CSARRVRHPQETQYF. The DNA of the CDR3 is TGCAGTGCTAGAAGGGTCCGCCATCCTCAAGAGACCCAGTACTTC.

This clonotype was detected ten times or more. V usage is TRBV12-3 or TRBV12-4 and J usage is TRBJ1-6; D is perhaps TRBD1 (5 bases). CDR3 length: 14 amino acids. Trimming pared 3 bases from V and 7 bases from J, leaving 10 bases between. CDR3 amino acids: CASSFRARNSPLHF. As DNA, the CDR3 is TGTGCCAGCAGTTTCAGGGCCCGGAATTCACCCCTCCACTTT.

This clonotype showed up many times. The chain has TRBV28 and TRBJ1-3; possible D gene TRBD1, 6 bases. V lost 3 bases, J lost 2 bases, and 8 bases lay in between. The CDR3 spans 14 residues. Looked up from germline, CDR1 is MDHEN and CDR2 is SYDVKM. CDR3 coding DNA: TGTGCCAGCAGTTTCGAGGGGGCTGGAAACACCATATATTTT. Translating it yields CASSFEGAGNTIYF.

In this sample, this clonotype turned up many times. The chain couples TRBV13 to TRBJ2-7; 11 bases are shared with TRBD1. Per germline, CDR1 PRHDT and CDR2 FYEKMQ (reference sequence). Trimming removed 5 bases from V and 5 bases from J; junction bases left unmatched: 8. The CDR3 is made up of 15 amino acids. For the CDR3, the DNA is TGTGCCAGCAGCCCTAGGGGGACAGGGGGGCACGAGCAGTACTTC. Amino acid sequence: CASSPRGTGGHEQYF.

This clonotype was seen only a few times. This may arise from a read error, as a much more abundant clone is one base away. V gene TRBV5-1 combines with J gene TRBJ1-6; D perhaps matches TRBD1 (6 bases). This CDR3 comprises 14 residues. The germline CDR1 and CDR2 sequences are SGHRS and YFSETQ. CDR3 residues: CAGRDGGGQSPLHF. The CDR3 DNA sequence: TGCGCCGGCAGGGACGGTGGCGGACAGTCACCCCTCCACTTT.

The chain uses TRBV28 and TRBJ1-2; TRBD1 is a possible D gene (5 bases). The CDR3 length is 15 residues. Germline V gives CDR1 MDHEN, CDR2 SYDVKM. V lost 1 base and J lost 5, with 14 bases in between. The CDR3 DNA is TGTGCCAGCAGTTTATTGGGCAGGGCGGAATATGGCTACACCTTC. It is translated as CASSLLGRAEYGYTF.

This clonotype was counted at least ten times. The chain employs TRBV9 and TRBJ2-7, with 7 nucleotides matching TRBD1. With 3 bases clipped from V and 7 bases from J, the junction kept 7 bases outside the gene matches. Germline-derived CDR1 and CDR2 are SGDLS and YYNGEE. This CDR3 contains 13 residues. The CDR3 sequence: CASSGLTGKEQYF. CDR3 sequence (DNA): TGTGCCAGCAGCGGCCTGACAGGGAAAGAGCAGTACTTC.

In this sample, this clonotype turned up many times. The J gene is TRBJ2-5, the V gene TRBV7-2; 8 nucleotides align to TRBD2. CDR1 SGHTA and CDR2 FQGNSA come from the germline V gene. The CDR3 is 11 residues long. V gave up 5 bases and J gave up 10 bases; unmatched junction bases: 3. CDR3 nucleotides: TGTGCCAGCAGCAACGGGGGGGACCAGTACTTC. Encoded protein: CASSNGGDQYF. Looking up the rest from reference TRBV7-2 and TRBJ2-5 gives the full variable domain: GAGVSQSPSNKVTEKGKDVELRCDPISGHTALYWYRQSLGQGLEFLIYFQGNSAPDKSGLPSDRFSAERTGGSVSTLTIQRTQQEDSAVYLCASSNGGDQYFGPGTRLLVL.

This clonotype was counted between two and nine times. The rearrangement uses TRBV12-3 or TRBV12-4 and TRBJ2-3; 12 nucleotides line up with TRBD1. The CDR3 extends over 19 amino acids. The ends lost 6 bases at V and 0 bases at J; junction bases unmatched: 13. The CDR3 sequence: CASSTGTGGRPVSTDTQYF. The DNA of the CDR3 is TGTGCCAGCAGCACCGGGACAGGGGGCCGACCAGTTAGCACAGATACGCAGTATTTT.

The table lists this clonotype with many counts. V usage is TRBV12-3 or TRBV12-4 and J usage is TRBJ1-6, with 9 bases matching TRBD1. The CDR3 is made up of 15 amino acids. After removal of 4 bases from V and 9 bases from J, the junction contained 7 bases not matched to a gene. For the CDR3, the DNA is TGTGCCAGCAGTTCGGGACAGGGAGGTGCTTCACCCCTCCACTTT. Its protein product is CASSSGQGGASPLHF.

This clonotype was recorded a few times. Possible read error: a much larger clone is one base away. The CDR3 DNA sequence: TGTGCCAGCAGCTCTAGGGACAGGCCCTATGGCTACACCTTC. Translated: CASSSRDRPYGYTF. The rearrangement joins TRBV12-3 or TRBV12-4 to TRBJ1-2; 8 bases are shared with TRBD1. The CDR3 has 14 residues. V gave up 6 bases and J gave up 4 bases; unmatched junction bases: 7.

There are many counts of this clonotype. J is TRBJ1-6 and V is TRBV6-1; D is uncertain. The ends were cut back, 4 bases at V and 7 bases at J, with 11 bases in the middle. There are 14 residues in the CDR3. Germline V gives CDR1 MNHNS, CDR2 SASEGT. CDR3 nucleotide sequence: TGTGCCAGCAGTGTCCGCGGGTCCAATTCACCCCTCCACTTT. It encodes CASSVRGSNSPLHF.

The chain joins TRBV7-3 to TRBJ2-1, with a weak D call TRBD1 (6 bases). Trimming shortened V by 2 bases and J by 7 bases, and 15 bases separated the two germline ends. Germline lookup yields CDR1 SGHTA and CDR2 FQGTGA. The CDR3 has 15 residues. The CDR3 protein is CASSLEGELGNEQFF. CDR3 in DNA: TGTGCCAGCAGCTTAGAGGGGGAGCTGGGGAATGAGCAGTTCTTC.

This clonotype was detected ten times or more. The rearrangement uses TRBV2 and TRBJ2-3, with 9 bases aligning to TRBD2. The CDR3 is made up of 15 amino acids. Per the germline V gene, CDR1 is SNHLY and CDR2 is FYNNEI. Unmatched junction bases numbered 4, after V lost 0 bases and J lost 6 bases. Written as DNA, the CDR3 is TGTGCCAGCAGTGAAGCGGCTAGCGGGATTGATACGCAGTATTTT. Translation: CASSEAASGIDTQYF.

This clonotype has a count of ten or more. The CDR3 DNA follows: TGTGCCTGGAGTGAAGATGGCAATGAAAAACTGTTTTTT. This encodes CAWSEDGNEKLFF. The chain has TRBV30 and TRBJ1-4; no firm D call. The germline CDR1 and CDR2 sequences are GTSNPN and SVGIG (reference sequence). V lost 1 base and J 5 bases, leaving 8 bases between the germline ends. The CDR3 totals 13 residues.

This clonotype was counted at least ten times. This rearrangement joins TRBV12-3 or TRBV12-4 to TRBJ1-2; 9 bases are a match to TRBD1. With 7 bases clipped from V and 10 bases from J, the junction kept 16 bases outside the gene matches. The CDR3 runs to 15 residues. CDR3: CASTKRTGAREAYTF. CDR3 bases: TGTGCCAGCACCAAAAGGACAGGGGCTAGGGAGGCCTACACCTTC.

DNA for the CDR3: TGTGCCAGCAGTTATCGGGACAGGGGACCTACAAGGACCCAGTACTTC. Translation: CASSYRDRGPTRTQYF. This chain links TRBV28 with TRBJ2-5; 10 nucleotides match TRBD1. This CDR3 has 16 residues. Trimming cost V 4 bases and J 7 bases; bases outside gene matches: 12. Germline CDR1 and CDR2: MDHEN and SYDVKM.

This clonotype came up many times. CDR3 region: CSARIDRLNTEAFF. Written as DNA, the CDR3 is TGCAGTGCTAGGATCGACAGACTGAACACTGAAGCTTTCTTT. This rearrangement joins TRBV20-1 to TRBJ1-1; tentatively, D is TRBD1 (5 bases). V was clipped by 3 bases and J by 0 bases, with 11 bases between them. CDR1 and CDR2 from the germline V gene are DFQATT and SNEGSKA (reference sequence). The CDR3 runs to 14 residues.

This clonotype was detected ten times or more. The chain has TRBV7-3 and TRBJ2-3; D is unclear. The CDR3 runs to 13 residues. Germline lookup yields CDR1 SGHTA and CDR2 FQGTGA. V was trimmed by 4 bases and J by 6 bases, leaving 11 bases between them. The CDR3 sequence is CASSSVGSDTQYF. CDR3 DNA sequence: TGTGCCAGCAGCTCGGTGGGGTCCGATACGCAGTATTTT.

This clonotype was seen a handful of times. The chain combines TRBV7-9 with TRBJ1-6; perhaps TRBD1 as D (5 bases). The CDR3 covers 15 residues. CDR1 and CDR2 (germline): SEHNR, FQNEAQ (reference sequence). V shed 5 bases and J shed 11 bases, with 19 bases lying between them. The CDR3 DNA reads as TGTGCCAGCAGCCCCCGGGACGACGGTGGGGCACCCCTCCACTTT. Its protein is CASSPRDDGGAPLHF.

The chain links TRBV15 to TRBJ2-6; D is ambiguous. CDR1 LNHNV and CDR2 YYDKDF come from the germline V gene (reference sequence). Trimming pared 3 bases from V and 1 base from J, leaving 13 bases between. The CDR3 extends over 17 amino acids. For the CDR3, the DNA is TGTGCCACCAGCAGTGCCGGACGACCTTCTGGGGCCAACGTCCTGACTTTC. It encodes CATSSAGRPSGANVLTF.

This clonotype was seen repeatedly, ten times or more. The CDR3 nucleotides are TGTGCCAGCAGCGTAGAGGGGGAGCAGTTCTTC. It encodes CASSVEGEQFF. The V gene is TRBV9, the J gene TRBJ2-1; tentative D call: TRBD1 (5 bases). This CDR3 contains 11 residues. V was shortened by 0 bases and J by 10 bases, with 5 bases between the two germline ends. Germline V CDR1 and CDR2: SGDLS, YYNGEE.

The rearrangement joins TRBV30 to TRBJ1-6; D possibly corresponds to TRBD1 (5 bases). The CDR3 is made up of 13 amino acids. The V end was cut by 0 bases, the J end by 8 bases, with 8 bases between. Germline V gene sequence: CDR1 GTSNPN, CDR2 SVGIG (reference sequence). The chain's CDR3 is CAWSVQVDSPLHF. For the CDR3, the DNA is TGTGCCTGGAGTGTACAGGTGGATTCACCCCTCCACTTT.